The TCR beta chain under discussion was sequenced for a study of blood T cell repertoires in COVID-19. In the study overall: COVID-19 samples, acute and convalescent, were from the United States, Italy and Spain. PBMCs, B-cell-depleted T cells, or T cells provided the cDNA or gDNA that made up the material.

As processed by the authors: It was from reference gene primer amplification that nucleated cell counts were estimated. Clones were read by immunoSEQ multiplex PCR, and TCRdb kept only the in-frame ones, dropping some. V, J and clone size reflect that table, while D and trimming were determined from the DNA. Here the sample spans 85,000 to 95,000 clones, around 88% being singletons. Germline CDR1 reads LGHNA; CDR2 reads YSLEER. The J segment lost 2 bases and the V segment lost 0 bases, leaving 12 bases of the junction unmatched. This CDR3 has 18 amino acids. The chain combines TRBV4-3 with TRBJ2-5, with TRBD2 matching 7 bases. The source material was peripheral blood. This clonotype was obtained from a human donor in a cohort sampled during active COVID-19. In DNA, the CDR3 is TGCGCCAGCAGCCAAGATATATCGGGAGGCGGAGAACAAGAGACCCAGTACTTC. Encoded protein: CASSQDISGGGEQETQYF.